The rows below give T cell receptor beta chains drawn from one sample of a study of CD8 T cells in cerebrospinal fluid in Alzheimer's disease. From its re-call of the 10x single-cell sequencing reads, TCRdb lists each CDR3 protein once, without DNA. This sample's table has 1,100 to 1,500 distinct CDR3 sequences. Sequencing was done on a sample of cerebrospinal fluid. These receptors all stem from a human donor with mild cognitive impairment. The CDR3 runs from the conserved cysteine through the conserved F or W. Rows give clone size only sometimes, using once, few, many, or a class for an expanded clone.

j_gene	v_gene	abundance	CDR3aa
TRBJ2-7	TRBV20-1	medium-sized	CSAGGDLRDSTYEQYF
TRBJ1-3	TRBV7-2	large	CASSFVGLGSGNTIYF
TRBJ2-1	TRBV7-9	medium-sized	CASSLDLNEQFF
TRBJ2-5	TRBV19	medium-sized	CASKVGQGPRETQYF
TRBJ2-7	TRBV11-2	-	CASSPGTGGISSYEQYF